This note documents a single TCR beta chain sequence. Its cognate antigen is unknown. The CDR3 runs 14 residues. CDR1 SGHNT and CDR2 YYREEE come from the germline V gene (reference sequence). V was clipped by 0 bases and J by 5 bases; unmatched bases: 4. The data originate from a study of cytomegalovirus exposure and HLA in healthy donors. Study results and limitations: Later examination showed HLA-associated TCR beta chains had greater clonal expansion than equally common others.

A multiplex PCR was run with 60 Vbeta primers and 13 Jbeta primers. Only in-frame clones appear in the TCRdb table, and some are missing; sequencing was by immunoSEQ multiplex PCR. The data contain around 120,000 clones, around 60% of them singletons. The clonotype was recovered from a middle-aged man in good health and CMV-seropositive. The chain employs TRBV5-4 and TRBJ2-5; 7 bases map to TRBD1. Sequenced: PBMCs. The CDR3 nucleotides are TGTGCCAGCAGCTTGGACAGGGGTTGGGAGACCCAGTACTTC. Translated, it gives CASSLDRGWETQYF.